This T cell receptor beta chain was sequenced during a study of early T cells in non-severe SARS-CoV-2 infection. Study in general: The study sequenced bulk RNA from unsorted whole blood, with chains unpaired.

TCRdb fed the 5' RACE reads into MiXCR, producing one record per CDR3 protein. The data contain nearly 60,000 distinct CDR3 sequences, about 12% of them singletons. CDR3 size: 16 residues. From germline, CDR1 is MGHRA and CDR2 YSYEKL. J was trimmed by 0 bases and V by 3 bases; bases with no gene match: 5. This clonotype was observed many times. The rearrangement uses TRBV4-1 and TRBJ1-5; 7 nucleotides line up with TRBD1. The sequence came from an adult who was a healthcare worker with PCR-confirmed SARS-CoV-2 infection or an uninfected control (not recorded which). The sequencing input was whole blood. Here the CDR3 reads CASSQPGQSSNQPQHF. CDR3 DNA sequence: TGCGCCAGCAGCCAGCCGGGACAGAGTAGCAATCAGCCCCAGCATTTT.